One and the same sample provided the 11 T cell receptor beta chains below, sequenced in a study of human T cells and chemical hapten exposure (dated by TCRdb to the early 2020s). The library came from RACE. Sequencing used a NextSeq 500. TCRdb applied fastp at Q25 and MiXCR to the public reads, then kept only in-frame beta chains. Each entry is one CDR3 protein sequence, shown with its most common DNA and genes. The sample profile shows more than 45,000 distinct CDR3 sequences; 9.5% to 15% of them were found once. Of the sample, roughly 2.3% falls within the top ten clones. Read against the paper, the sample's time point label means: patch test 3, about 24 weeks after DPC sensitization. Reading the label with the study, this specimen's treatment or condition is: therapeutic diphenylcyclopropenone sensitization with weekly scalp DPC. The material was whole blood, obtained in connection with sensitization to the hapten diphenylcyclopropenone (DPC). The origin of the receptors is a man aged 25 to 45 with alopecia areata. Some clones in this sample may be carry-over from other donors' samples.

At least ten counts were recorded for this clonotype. The CDR3 loop is CASSFRGPGPQAWVSDYEQYF. In DNA, the CDR3 is TGTGCCAGCAGTTTCCGAGGACCGGGGCCCCAAGCATGGGTCTCCGACTACGAGCAGTACTTC. The V call is TRBV6-5, the J call TRBJ2-7, with D perhaps assigned TRBD1 or TRBD2 (5 bases each). There are 21 residues in the CDR3. V was pared by 4 bases and J by 3 bases, with 34 bases between. The germline V gene encodes CDR1 MNHEY and CDR2 SVGAGI.

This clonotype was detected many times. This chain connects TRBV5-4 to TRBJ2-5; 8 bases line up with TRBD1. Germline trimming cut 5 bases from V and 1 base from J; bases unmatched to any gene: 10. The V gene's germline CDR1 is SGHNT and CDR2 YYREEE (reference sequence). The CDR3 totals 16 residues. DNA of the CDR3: TGTGCCAGCAGAGTCCGACAGGGGTCCCCCCAAGAGACCCAGTACTTC. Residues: CASRVRQGSPQETQYF.

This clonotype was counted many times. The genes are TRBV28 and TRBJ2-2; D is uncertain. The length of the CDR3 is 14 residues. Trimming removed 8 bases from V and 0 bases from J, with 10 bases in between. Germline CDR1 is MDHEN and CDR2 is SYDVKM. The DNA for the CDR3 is TGTGCCAGCGGGCAGACCCCGAACACCGGGGAGCTGTTTTTT. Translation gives CASGQTPNTGELFF.

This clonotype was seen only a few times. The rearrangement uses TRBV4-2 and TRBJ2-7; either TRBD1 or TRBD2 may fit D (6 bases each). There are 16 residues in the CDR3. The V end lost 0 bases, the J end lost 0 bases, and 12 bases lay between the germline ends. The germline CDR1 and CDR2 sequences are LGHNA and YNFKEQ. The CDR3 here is CASSQDRGATSYEQYF. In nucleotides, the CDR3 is TGTGCCAGCAGCCAAGATAGGGGGGCCACCTCCTACGAGCAGTACTTC.

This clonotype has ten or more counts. CDR3 residues: CASSYLQGLAGEQYF. The CDR3 region has the DNA TGTGCCAGCAGTTACCTACAGGGACTAGCGGGAGAGCAGTACTTC. The gene calls are TRBV12-3 or TRBV12-4 and TRBJ2-7; 13 bases map to TRBD2. After removal of 4 bases from V and 7 bases from J, the junction contained 7 bases not matched to a gene. CDR3 size: 15 residues.

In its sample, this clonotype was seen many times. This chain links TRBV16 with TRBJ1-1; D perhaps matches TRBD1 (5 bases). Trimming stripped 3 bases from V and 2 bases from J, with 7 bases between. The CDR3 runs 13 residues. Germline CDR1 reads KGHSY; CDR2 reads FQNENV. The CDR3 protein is CASSQGHNTEAFF. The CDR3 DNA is TGTGCCAGCAGCCAGGGGCACAACACTGAAGCTTTCTTT.

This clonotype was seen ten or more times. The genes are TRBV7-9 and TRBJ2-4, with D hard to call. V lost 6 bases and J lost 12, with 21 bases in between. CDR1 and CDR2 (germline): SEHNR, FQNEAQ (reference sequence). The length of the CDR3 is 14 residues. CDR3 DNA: TGTGCCAGCAGTCTCAAAAGCCGATTGGACGGTCAGTACTTC. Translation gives CASSLKSRLDGQYF.

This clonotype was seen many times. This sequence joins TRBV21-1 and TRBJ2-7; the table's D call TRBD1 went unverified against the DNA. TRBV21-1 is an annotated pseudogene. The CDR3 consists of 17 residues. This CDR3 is CASSKKFWDNNSYEQYF. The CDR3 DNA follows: TGTGCCAGCAGCAAAAAATTTTGGGACAACAACTCCTACGAGCAGTACTTC.

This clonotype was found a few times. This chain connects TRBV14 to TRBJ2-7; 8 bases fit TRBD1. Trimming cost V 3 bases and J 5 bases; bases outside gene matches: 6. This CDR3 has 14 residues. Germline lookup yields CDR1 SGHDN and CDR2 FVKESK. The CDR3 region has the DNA TGTGCCAGCAGCCAGGGGACAGGACGCGACGAGCAGTACTTC. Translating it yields CASSQGTGRDEQYF.

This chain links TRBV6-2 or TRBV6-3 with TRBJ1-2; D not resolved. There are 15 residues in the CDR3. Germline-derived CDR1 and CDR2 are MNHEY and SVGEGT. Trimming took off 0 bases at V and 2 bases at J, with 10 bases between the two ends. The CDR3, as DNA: TGTGCCAGCAGTTACTCGATCCGCTTAAACTATGGCTACACCTTC. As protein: CASSYSIRLNYGYTF.

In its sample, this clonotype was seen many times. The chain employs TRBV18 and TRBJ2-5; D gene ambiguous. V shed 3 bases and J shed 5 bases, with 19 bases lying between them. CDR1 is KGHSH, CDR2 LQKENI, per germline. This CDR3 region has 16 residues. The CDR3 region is CASSPIPPLGAETQYF. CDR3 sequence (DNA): TGTGCCAGCTCACCGATCCCCCCCCTTGGAGCGGAGACCCAGTACTTC.